Each of the 22 T cell receptor beta chains below was sequenced from the same sample in a study of blood T cell repertoires in COVID-19. Profiling relied on immunoSEQ multiplex PCR, and the TCRdb table lists in-frame clones only, not all of them. The data contain 120,000 or so clones, 88% of them seen just once; the ten biggest clones take up over 3%. The sequencing sample was made of peripheral blood. These receptors were collected from a woman aged 50 to 60 with acute or convalescent COVID-19.

V gene TRBV7-9 combines with J gene TRBJ1-6; D is ambiguous. The CDR3 contains 15 residues. Germline values: CDR1 SEHNR, CDR2 FQNEAQ (reference sequence). Deletions cut 3 bases from V and 9 bases from J, with 15 bases between. In nucleotides, the CDR3 is TGTGCCAGCAGCTTCGCCGGGTCCGAGGGTTCACCCCTCCACTTT. It is translated as CASSFAGSEGSPLHF. Full variable domain (missing parts from reference TRBV7-9 and TRBJ1-6): DTGVSQNPRHKITKRGQNVTFRCDPISEHNRLYWYRQTLGQGPEFLTYFQNEAQLEKSRLLSDRFSAERPKGSFSTLEIQRTEQGDSAMYLCASSFAGSEGSPLHFGNGTRLTVT.

V gene TRBV28 combines with J gene TRBJ2-1, with 13 bases lining up with TRBD2. Germline V gene lookup returns CDR1 MDHEN and CDR2 SYDVKM. The J segment lost 7 bases and the V segment lost 9 bases, leaving 3 bases of the junction unmatched. The CDR3 is made up of 13 amino acids. The CDR3 sequence: CASRLAGGNEQFF. The CDR3 nucleotides read TGTGCCAGTCGACTAGCGGGAGGTAATGAGCAGTTCTTC.

The chain recombines TRBV7-6 with TRBJ1-3; D not resolved. The CDR3 sequence is 16 residues long. The germline CDR1 and CDR2 sequences are SGHVS and FNYEAQ. Between the trimmed V and J ends, which lost 3 bases and 0 bases, there was a span of 12 bases. The CDR3 region is CASSLVALSSGNTIYF. CDR3 coding DNA: TGTGCCAGCAGCTTGGTCGCCCTATCCTCTGGAAACACCATATATTTT.

CDR3 loop: CASSRGGEKLFF. The CDR3 DNA reads as TGTGCCAGCAGCCGGGGGGGTGAAAAACTGTTTTTT. This chain uses TRBV3-1 (or the pseudogene TRBV3-2) with TRBJ1-4; TRBD1 might be the D (5 bases). V was cut by 4 bases and J by 7 bases, with 7 bases left in between. The germline gives CDR1 LGHDT, CDR2 YNNKEL (reference sequence). The CDR3 spans 12 residues.

This chain links TRBV19 with TRBJ2-1; TRBD2 matches 8 bases. CDR3 length: 16 amino acids. Germline-derived CDR1 and CDR2 are LNHDA and SQIVND (reference sequence). J was trimmed by 6 bases and V by 1 base; bases with no gene match: 8. The CDR3 nucleotides read TGTGCCAGTAGTATAGTAGGGAGCGGGAGTAGCAATGAGCAGTTCTTC. This codes for CASSIVGSGSSNEQFF.

Only one count was recorded for this clone. This chain links TRBV27 with TRBJ2-7, with TRBD1 matching 11 bases. With 5 bases clipped from V and 3 bases from J, the junction kept 9 bases outside the gene matches. The germline CDR1 and CDR2 sequences are MNHEY and SMNVEV (reference sequence). The CDR3 totals 16 residues. In DNA form, the CDR3 reads TGTGCCAGCAGTCTCCGTTGGGACAGGGGGTTCTACGAGCAGTACTTC. It yields the protein CASSLRWDRGFYEQYF.

J is TRBJ1-2 and V is TRBV5-1, with D maybe TRBD1 (5 bases). In germline, CDR1 is SGHRS, CDR2 YFSETQ. Trimming removed 0 bases at V and 4 bases at J, with 13 bases between. The CDR3 is 15 residues long. This CDR3 reads CASSLGGPQVYGYTF. The CDR3 region has the DNA TGCGCCAGCAGCTTGGGGGGCCCACAGGTCTATGGCTACACCTTC. Variable domain in full (rest from reference TRBV5-1 and TRBJ1-2): KAGVTQTPRYLIKTRGQQVTLSCSPISGHRSVSWYQQTPGQGLQFLFEYFSETQRNKGNFPGRFSGRQFSNSRSEMNVSTLELGDSALYLCASSLGGPQVYGYTFGSGTRLTVV.

The V and J genes are TRBV18 and TRBJ2-7, with TRBD2 identical over 9 bases. Germline CDR1 reads KGHSH; CDR2 reads LQKENI. The J segment lost 3 bases and the V segment lost 5 bases, leaving 8 bases of the junction unmatched. The CDR3 spans 15 residues. The CDR3 loop is CASSGTSGLIYEQYF. CDR3 coding DNA: TGTGCCAGCTCAGGCACTAGCGGGTTAATCTACGAGCAGTACTTC.

The chain carries TRBV6-5 and TRBJ2-5; 9 bases agree with TRBD2. Germline trimming cut 2 bases from V and 5 bases from J; bases unmatched to any gene: 9. The CDR3 loop spans 16 amino acids. CDR1 is MNHEY, CDR2 SVGAGI, per germline. Here the CDR3 reads CASSYDSGSGVETQYF. CDR3 nucleotide sequence: TGTGCCAGCAGTTACGATAGCGGGAGTGGGGTGGAGACCCAGTACTTC.

The sample holds one count of this clone. This sequence joins TRBV4-2 and TRBJ2-7, with TRBD1 as a possible D gene (5 bases). The germline gives CDR1 LGHNA, CDR2 YNFKEQ. This CDR3 contains 16 residues. Trimming took off 4 bases at V and 4 bases at J, with 20 bases between the two ends. Here the CDR3 reads CASSPLAGKRSYEQYF. In DNA, the CDR3 is TGTGCCAGCAGCCCTCTGGCAGGGAAAAGATCGTACGAGCAGTACTTC.

Only one count was recorded for this clone. This sequence joins TRBV5-1 and TRBJ2-5; 9 bases match TRBD1. The germline gives CDR1 SGHRS, CDR2 YFSETQ. V shed 1 base and J 5 bases; nucleotides not matched to a gene: 12. The CDR3 runs to 17 residues. The CDR3 sequence is CASSLIVGQGGRETQYF. Written as DNA, the CDR3 is TGCGCCAGCAGCTTGATCGTGGGACAGGGTGGTAGGGAGACCCAGTACTTC.

This clone was found once. J is TRBJ2-7 and V is TRBV19, with 9 bases lining up with TRBD2. The junction had 8 bases not matched to a gene; V was cut back by 5 bases and J by 3 bases. Germline V CDR1 and CDR2: LNHDA, SQIVND (reference sequence). The CDR3 is made up of 15 amino acids. CDR3 nucleotide sequence: TGTGCCAGTAGTGGTCGGTTTAGCGGGAGCTACGAGCAGTACTTC. Translated, it gives CASSGRFSGSYEQYF.

The chain joins TRBV6-6 to TRBJ2-7; D uncertain. V was cut by 5 bases and J by 2 bases, with 7 bases left in between. CDR3 length equals 12 residues. Germline V gene sequence: CDR1 MNHNY, CDR2 SVGAGI (reference sequence). The CDR3 loop reads CASSPTTYEQYF. CDR3 bases: TGTGCCAGCAGTCCAACTACCTACGAGCAGTACTTC.

V usage is TRBV6-5 and J usage is TRBJ2-1; perhaps TRBD1 as D (5 bases). The germline V and J ends were trimmed by 2 bases and 5 bases, with 13 bases remaining between them. Germline V gives CDR1 MNHEY, CDR2 SVGAGI. CDR3 length: 15 amino acids. The CDR3 reads CASSYTRASNNEQFF. In nucleotides, the CDR3 is TGTGCCAGCAGTTACACCAGGGCGAGTAACAATGAGCAGTTCTTC.

This clone was detected only a few times. The chain recombines TRBV19 with TRBJ2-3; D is perhaps TRBD2 (5 bases). The germline V gene encodes CDR1 LNHDA and CDR2 SQIVND (reference sequence). V was cut by 2 bases and J by 6 bases, with 15 bases left in between. This CDR3 spans 15 amino acids. The CDR3 bases are TGTGCCAGTAGTATACAGTCTGGAGGTCGTGATACGCAGTATTTT. It codes for CASSIQSGGRDTQYF.

The chain recombines TRBV11-2 with TRBJ1-1; 7 nucleotides match TRBD1. This CDR3 contains 13 residues. Germline V gene sequence: CDR1 SGHAT, CDR2 FQNNGV. V was pared by 4 bases and J by 10 bases, with 9 bases of the junction left unmatched. CDR3 coding DNA: TGTGCCAGCAGCTCGGACAGGAGTGGTCTAGCTTTCTTT. It encodes CASSSDRSGLAFF.

This chain joins TRBV19 and TRBJ1-5; 10 nucleotides align to TRBD1. The CDR3 is made up of 15 amino acids. Germline values: CDR1 LNHDA, CDR2 SQIVND (reference sequence). Trimming removed 7 bases from V and 2 bases from J; junction bases left unmatched: 5. For the CDR3, the DNA is TGTGCCAGTAAGATCGGGACAGGGGGCAATCAGCCCCAGCATTTT. It translates to CASKIGTGGNQPQHF.

The rearrangement links TRBV7-9 to TRBJ2-1; D unresolved. The CDR3 totals 12 residues. The germline V gene encodes CDR1 SEHNR and CDR2 FQNEAQ (reference sequence). Trimming pared 5 bases from V and 6 bases from J, leaving 8 bases between. The CDR3 loop reads CASSPRPNEQFF. The CDR3 DNA is TGTGCCAGCAGCCCGCGGCCCAATGAGCAGTTCTTC.

This chain connects TRBV5-1 to TRBJ2-1; D unclear. The CDR3 has 15 residues. V was shortened by 4 bases and J by 0 bases, with 11 bases between the two germline ends. From germline, CDR1 is SGHRS and CDR2 YFSETQ. This CDR3 reads CASSGIDFSYNEQFF. The CDR3 DNA reads TGCGCCAGCAGCGGCATAGACTTCTCCTACAATGAGCAGTTCTTC.

This clone was recorded a few times. Sequence at one end of the junction differs from germline and may be a read error. V and J are TRBV12-3 or TRBV12-4 and TRBJ2-7, with 7 bases lining up with TRBD1. CDR3 length: 12 amino acids. CDR3 sequence (DNA): TGTGCCAGCAGTTTTAACCGGGACAGAAGAACCTTC. Translation: CASSFNRDRRTF.

The chain joins TRBV6-5 to TRBJ1-1; no clear D. Trimming removed 11 bases from V and 0 bases from J, with 13 bases in between. This CDR3 contains 13 residues. The germline V gene encodes CDR1 MNHEY and CDR2 SVGAGI. CDR3 nucleotide sequence: TGTGCCGGGAGGGCAGCCATGAACACTGAAGCTTTCTTT. Protein sequence: CAGRAAMNTEAFF.

The rearrangement uses TRBV3-1 (or the pseudogene TRBV3-2) and TRBJ2-2; TRBD2 matches at 8 bases. Germline CDR1 and CDR2: LGHDT and YNNKEL (reference sequence). Trimming cost V 4 bases and J 7 bases; bases outside gene matches: 11. The CDR3 is 16 residues long. The DNA for the CDR3 is TGTGCCAGCAGCCCTGGAATAGCGGGATCCGACGGGGAGCTGTTTTTT. It yields the protein CASSPGIAGSDGELFF.